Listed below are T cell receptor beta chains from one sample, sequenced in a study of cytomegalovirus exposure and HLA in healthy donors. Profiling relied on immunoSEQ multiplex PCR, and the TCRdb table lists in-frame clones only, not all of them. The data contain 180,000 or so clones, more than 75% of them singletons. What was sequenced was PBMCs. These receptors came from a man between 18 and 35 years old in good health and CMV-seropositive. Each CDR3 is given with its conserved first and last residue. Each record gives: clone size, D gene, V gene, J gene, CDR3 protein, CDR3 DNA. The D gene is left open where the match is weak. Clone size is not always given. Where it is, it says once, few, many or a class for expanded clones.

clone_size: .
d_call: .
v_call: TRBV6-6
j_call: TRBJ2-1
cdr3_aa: CASSYALSTYNEQFF
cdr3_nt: TGTGCCAGCAGTTACGCCCTTAGTACCTACAATGAGCAGTTCTTC

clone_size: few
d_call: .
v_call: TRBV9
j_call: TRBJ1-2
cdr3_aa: CASTKTELLNYGYTF
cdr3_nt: TGTGCCAGCACCAAAACAGAACTCCTAAACTATGGCTACACCTTC

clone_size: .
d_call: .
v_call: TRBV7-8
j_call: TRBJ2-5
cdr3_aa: CASSHPRGQETQYF
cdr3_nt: TGTGCCAGCAGCCACCCGCGGGGACAAGAGACCCAGTACTTC

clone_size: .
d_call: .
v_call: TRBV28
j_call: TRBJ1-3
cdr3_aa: CASSPGDYSGNTIYF
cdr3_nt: TGTGCCAGCAGCCCAGGGGATTACTCTGGAAACACCATATATTTT

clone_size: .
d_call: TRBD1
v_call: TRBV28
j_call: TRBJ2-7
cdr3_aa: CASKNGGTGRYEQYF
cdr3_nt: TGTGCCAGCAAGAATGGAGGGACAGGGAGGTACGAGCAGTACTTC

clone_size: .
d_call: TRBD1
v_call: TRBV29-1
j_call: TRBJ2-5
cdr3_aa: CSVDHLQGTQETQYF
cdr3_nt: TGCAGCGTTGATCACTTACAGGGGACCCAAGAGACCCAGTACTTC

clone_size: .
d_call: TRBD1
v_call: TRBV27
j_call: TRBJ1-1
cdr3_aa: CASRQGARNTEAFF
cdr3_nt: TGTGCCAGCAGACAGGGGGCGCGAAACACTGAAGCTTTCTTT

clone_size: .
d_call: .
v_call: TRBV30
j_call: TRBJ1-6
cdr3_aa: CAWTIPSSPLHF
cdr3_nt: TGTGCCTGGACCATACCCAGTTCACCCCTCCACTTT

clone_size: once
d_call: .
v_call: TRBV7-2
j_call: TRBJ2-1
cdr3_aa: CASRPRPGLNNEQFF
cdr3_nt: TGTGCCAGCAGACCTCGCCCGGGACTTAACAATGAGCAGTTCTTC

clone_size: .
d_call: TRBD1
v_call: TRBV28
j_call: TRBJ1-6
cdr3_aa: CASTAGTGDASPLHF
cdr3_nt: TGTGCCAGCACCGCCGGGACAGGGGATGCTTCACCCCTCCACTTT

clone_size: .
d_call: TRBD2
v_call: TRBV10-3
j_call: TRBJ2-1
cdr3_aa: CAISVGLAGSNEQFF
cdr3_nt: TGTGCCATCAGTGTAGGACTAGCGGGGAGTAATGAGCAGTTCTTC

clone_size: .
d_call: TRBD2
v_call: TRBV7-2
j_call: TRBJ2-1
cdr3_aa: CASSPPGLANYNEQFF
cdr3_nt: TGTGCCAGCAGCCCACCGGGACTAGCGAACTACAATGAGCAGTTCTTC

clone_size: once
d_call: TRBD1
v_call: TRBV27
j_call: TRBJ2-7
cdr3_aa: CASSYGTGIRSYEQYF
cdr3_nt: TGTGCCAGCAGTTACGGGACAGGGATCCGCTCCTACGAGCAGTACTTC

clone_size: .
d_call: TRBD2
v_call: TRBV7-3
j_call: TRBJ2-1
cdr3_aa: CASSLSGGHNEQFF
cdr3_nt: TGTGCCAGCAGCCTTAGCGGGGGACACAATGAGCAGTTCTTC

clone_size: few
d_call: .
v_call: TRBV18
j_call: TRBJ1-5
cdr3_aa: CASSPREGTPQHF
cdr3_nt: TGTGCCAGCTCGCCACGTGAGGGTACGCCCCAGCATTTT

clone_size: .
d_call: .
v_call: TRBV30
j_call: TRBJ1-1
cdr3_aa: CAWSVRQVSETEAFF
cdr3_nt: TGTGCCTGGAGTGTACGACAGGTCTCGGAGACTGAAGCTTTCTTT

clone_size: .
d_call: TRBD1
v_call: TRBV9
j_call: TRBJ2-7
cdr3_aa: CASSGGTGGEQYF
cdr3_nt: TGTGCCAGCAGCGGTGGGACAGGTGGCGAGCAGTACTTC

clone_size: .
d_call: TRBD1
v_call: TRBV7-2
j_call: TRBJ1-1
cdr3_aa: CASSLGPGGAEAFF
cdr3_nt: TGTGCCAGCAGCTTAGGTCCAGGGGGCGCGGAGGCTTTCTTT

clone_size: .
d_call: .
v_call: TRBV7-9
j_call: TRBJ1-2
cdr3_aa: CASSLGGGYTF
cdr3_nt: TGTGCCAGCAGCTTAGGGGGCGGCTACACCTTC

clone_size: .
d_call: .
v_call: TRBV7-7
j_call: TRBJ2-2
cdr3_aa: CASSLSPAADTGELFF
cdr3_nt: TGTGCTAGCAGCTTAAGTCCAGCGGCCGACACCGGGGAGCTGTTTTTT

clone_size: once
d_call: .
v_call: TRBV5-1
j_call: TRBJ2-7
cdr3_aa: CASSPWRGGNEQYF
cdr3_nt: TGCGCCAGCAGCCCATGGAGGGGGGGGAACGAGCAGTACTTC

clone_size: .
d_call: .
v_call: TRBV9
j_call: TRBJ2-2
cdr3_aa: CASSVASTTGSTGELFF
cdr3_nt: TGTGCCAGCAGCGTAGCCTCCACTACAGGGTCTACCGGGGAGCTGTTTTTT

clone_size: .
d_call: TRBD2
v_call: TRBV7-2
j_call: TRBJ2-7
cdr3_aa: CASSPGLAGLSYEQYF
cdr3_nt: TGTGCCAGCAGCCCAGGACTAGCGGGCCTCTCCTACGAGCAGTACTTC

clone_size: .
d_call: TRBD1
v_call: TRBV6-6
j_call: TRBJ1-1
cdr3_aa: CASRKTGQLMNTEAFF
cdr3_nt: TGTGCCAGCAGAAAAACGGGACAGTTGATGAACACTGAAGCTTTCTTT

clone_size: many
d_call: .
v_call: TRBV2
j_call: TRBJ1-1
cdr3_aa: CASSYDTEAFF
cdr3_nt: TGTGCCAGCAGTTATGACACTGAAGCTTTCTTT

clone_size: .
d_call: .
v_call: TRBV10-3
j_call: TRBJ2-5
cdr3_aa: CAISHRVGQETQYF
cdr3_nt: TGTGCCATCAGTCACAGGGTGGGTCAAGAGACCCAGTACTTC

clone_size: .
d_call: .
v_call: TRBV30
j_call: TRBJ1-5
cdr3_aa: CAWGTGGDQPQHF
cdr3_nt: TGTGCCTGGGGTACGGGGGGCGATCAGCCCCAGCATTTT

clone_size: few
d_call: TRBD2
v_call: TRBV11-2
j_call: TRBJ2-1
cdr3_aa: CASIASGGAYNEQFF
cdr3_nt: TGTGCCAGCATCGCTAGCGGGGGGGCCTACAATGAGCAGTTCTTC

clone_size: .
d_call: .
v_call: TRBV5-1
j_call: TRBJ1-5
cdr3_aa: CASSLTGSYSNQPQHF
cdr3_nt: TGCGCCAGCAGCTTGACAGGATCGTATAGCAATCAGCCCCAGCATTTT

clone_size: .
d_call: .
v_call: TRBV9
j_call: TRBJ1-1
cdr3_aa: CASSVGTLTEAFF
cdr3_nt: TGTGCCAGCAGCGTAGGGACACTAACTGAAGCTTTCTTT

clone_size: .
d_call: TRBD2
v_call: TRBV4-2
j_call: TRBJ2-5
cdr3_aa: CASSQGLAEETQYF
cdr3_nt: TGTGCCAGCAGCCAAGGACTAGCAGAAGAGACCCAGTACTTC

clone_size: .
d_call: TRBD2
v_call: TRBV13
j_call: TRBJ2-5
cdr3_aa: CASSPTSGQETQYF
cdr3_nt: TGTGCCAGCAGTCCGACTAGCGGCCAAGAGACCCAGTACTTC

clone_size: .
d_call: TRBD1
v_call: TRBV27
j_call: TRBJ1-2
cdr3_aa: CASRADRGFYGYTF
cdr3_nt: TGTGCCAGCAGGGCGGACAGGGGCTTCTATGGCTACACCTTC

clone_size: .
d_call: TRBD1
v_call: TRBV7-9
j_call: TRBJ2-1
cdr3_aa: CASSSGAGGIYNEQFF
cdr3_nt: TGTGCCAGCAGCTCCGGGGCAGGGGGCATCTACAATGAGCAGTTCTTC

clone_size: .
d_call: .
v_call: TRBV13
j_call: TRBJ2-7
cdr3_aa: CASSLVGDEQYF
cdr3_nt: TGTGCCAGCAGCTTAGTCGGGGACGAGCAGTACTTC

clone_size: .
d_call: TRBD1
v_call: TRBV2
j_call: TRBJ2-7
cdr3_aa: CASSGQGGEYEQYF
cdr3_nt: TGTGCCAGCAGTGGACAGGGGGGGGAGTACGAGCAGTACTTC

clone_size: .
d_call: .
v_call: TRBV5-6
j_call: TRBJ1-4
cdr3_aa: CASSLPDNEKLFF
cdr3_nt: TGTGCCAGCAGCTTACCAGATAATGAAAAACTGTTTTTT

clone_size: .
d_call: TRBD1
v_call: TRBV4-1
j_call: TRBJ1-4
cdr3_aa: CASSQEDRGGEKLFF
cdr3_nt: TGCGCCAGCAGCCAAGAGGACAGGGGTGGTGAAAAACTGTTTTTT

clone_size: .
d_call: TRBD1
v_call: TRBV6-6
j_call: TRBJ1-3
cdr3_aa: CASTPDRVAGNTIYF
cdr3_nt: TGTGCCAGTACGCCTGACAGGGTCGCTGGAAACACCATATATTTT

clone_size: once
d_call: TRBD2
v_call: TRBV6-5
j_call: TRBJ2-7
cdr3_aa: CASSYSITSASYEQYF
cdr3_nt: TGTGCCAGCAGTTACTCTATAACTAGCGCGAGCTACGAGCAGTACTTC

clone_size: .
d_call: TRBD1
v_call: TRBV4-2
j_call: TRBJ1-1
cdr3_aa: CASSPSKGRGTEAFF
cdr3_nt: TGTGCCAGCAGCCCCAGCAAAGGCAGGGGGACTGAAGCTTTCTTT